This T cell receptor (beta chain) was recovered during a study of T cells in Graves' hyperthyroidism and ophthalmopathy. The study's findings and limits: Among thyroid clonotypes expanded above 0.001, most also appeared in blood.

This clonotype was seen ten or more times. Antigen unknown. Amplification yielded TCR beta CDR3 regions, with RNA transcripts as the source. The study used the HTBI primer set for a first-round RT-PCR of the TCR CDR3. TCRdb redid the calling of the multiplex PCR reads with MiXCR, one entry per CDR3 protein. The sample consists of 340,000 or so distinct CDR3 sequences, about 20% of them appearing once. Stable disease denoted Graves' hyperthyroidism without ophthalmopathy progression within 18 months. Together with thyroid ultrasound, orbital computed tomography, serum thyroxine and TRAb, clinical symptoms were used for diagnoses. The CDR3 spans 14 residues. V was pared by 10 bases and J by 1 base, with 16 bases between. Germline values: CDR1 WSHSY, CDR2 SAAADI.

Source material: blood. V and J are TRBV10-2 and TRBJ1-1; D gene unclear. The receptor was isolated from a woman aged 50 to 65 with Graves' hyperthyroidism. The CDR3: CATLRGSENTEAFF. The CDR3 coding sequence is TGCGCCACCCTGCGCGGGAGCGAGAACACTGAAGCTTTCTTT.